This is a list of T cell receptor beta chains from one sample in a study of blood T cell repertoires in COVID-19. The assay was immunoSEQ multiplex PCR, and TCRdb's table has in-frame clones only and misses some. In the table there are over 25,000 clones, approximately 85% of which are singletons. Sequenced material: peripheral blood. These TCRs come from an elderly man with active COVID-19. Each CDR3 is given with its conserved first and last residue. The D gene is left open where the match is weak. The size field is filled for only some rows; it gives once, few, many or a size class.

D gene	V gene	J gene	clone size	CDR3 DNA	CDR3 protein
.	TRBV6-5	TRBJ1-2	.	TGTGCCAGCAAGTTAGGAGGGAAAGGCTACACCTTC	CASKLGGKGYTF
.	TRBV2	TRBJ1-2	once	TGTGCCAGCAGGGGGGGGAAACAGGGAAATGGCTACACCTTC	CASRGGKQGNGYTF
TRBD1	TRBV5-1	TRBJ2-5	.	TGCGCCAGCAGCCCAGGGACAGGGGGCGCGGAGACCCAGTACTTC	CASSPGTGGAETQYF
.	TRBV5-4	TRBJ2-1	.	TGTGCCAGCAGCTTGCGGCAGGCCCTTGGCGATGAGCAGTTCTTC	CASSLRQALGDEQFF
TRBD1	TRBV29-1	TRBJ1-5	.	TGCAGCGTTGGGACAGGACCCAATCAGCCCCAGCATTTT	CSVGTGPNQPQHF
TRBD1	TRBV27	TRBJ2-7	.	TGTGCCAGCAGTTTAAGGCAGGGACAGGACTCCTACGAGCAGTACTTC	CASSLRQGQDSYEQYF
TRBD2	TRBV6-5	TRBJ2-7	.	TGTGCCAGTCGGACTAGCGGGGGTATTTACGAGCAGTACTTC	CASRTSGGIYEQYF
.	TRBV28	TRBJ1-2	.	TGTGCCAGCAGTACAGGGTACTATGGCTACACCTTC	CASSTGYYGYTF
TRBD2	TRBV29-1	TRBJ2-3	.	TGCAGCGTCGCTGCCGGGGGGATCACAGATACGCAGTATTTT	CSVAAGGITDTQYF
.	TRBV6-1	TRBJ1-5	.	TGTGCCAGCAGTGAAGCGCTCGGGTGGCCCCAGCATTTT	CASSEALGWPQHF
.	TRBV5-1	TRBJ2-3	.	TGCGCCAGCAGCTCTCTCGGGACAACCACAGATACGCAGTATTTT	CASSSLGTTTDTQYF
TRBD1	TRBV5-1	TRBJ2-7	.	TGCGCCAGCAGCTTGGGGACCCGACAGGGCGCGGACTACGAGCAGTACTTC	CASSLGTRQGADYEQYF
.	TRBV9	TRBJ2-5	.	TGTGCCAGCAGCGTAGGTTTGGACTTCCAAGAGACCCAGTACTTC	CASSVGLDFQETQYF
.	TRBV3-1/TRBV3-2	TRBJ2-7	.	TGTGCCAGCAGCCTCGTGGCAGGCGCCTACGAGCAGTACTTC	CASSLVAGAYEQYF
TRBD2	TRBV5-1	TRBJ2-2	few	TGCGCCAGCAGCTCCCTGACTAGCGGGGGGGCCGGGGAGCTGTTTTTT	CASSSLTSGGAGELFF
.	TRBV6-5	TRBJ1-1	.	TGTGCCAGCAGTTATGATTGGGCCCCCGACACTGAAGCTTTCTTT	CASSYDWAPDTEAFF
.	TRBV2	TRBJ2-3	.	TGTGCCAGCAGTGACCAGGGGTTTGATACGCAGTATTTT	CASSDQGFDTQYF
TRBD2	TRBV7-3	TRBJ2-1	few	TGTGCCAGCAGCTTAACTAGCGGGGGTCAGTGGGGTGAGCAGTTCTTC	CASSLTSGGQWGEQFF
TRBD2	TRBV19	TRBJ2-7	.	TGTGCCAGTAGTATCGGCGGGGGGGCCTACGAGCAGTACTTC	CASSIGGGAYEQYF
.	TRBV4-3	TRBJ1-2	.	TGCGCCAGCAGCCAATCCGCCCCGGAGAACTATGGCTACACCTTC	CASSQSAPENYGYTF
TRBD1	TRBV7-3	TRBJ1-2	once	TGTGCCAGCAGCTTAGGACAGGGCTATGGCTACACCTTC	CASSLGQGYGYTF
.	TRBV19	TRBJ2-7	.	TGTGCCAGTAGTGCGGGGTTCGAGCAGTACTTC	CASSAGFEQYF
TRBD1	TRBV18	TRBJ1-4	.	TGTGCCAGCTCAAAGGGACAGGGACATGAAAAACTGTTTTTT	CASSKGQGHEKLFF
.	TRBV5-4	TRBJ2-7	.	TGTGCCAGCAGCTTAGGGACTGGAGGATTGTACGAGCAGTACTTC	CASSLGTGGLYEQYF
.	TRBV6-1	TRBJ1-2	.	TGTGCCAGCAGTGAGCCCCCTAGCAGAGGCTACACCTTC	CASSEPPSRGYTF